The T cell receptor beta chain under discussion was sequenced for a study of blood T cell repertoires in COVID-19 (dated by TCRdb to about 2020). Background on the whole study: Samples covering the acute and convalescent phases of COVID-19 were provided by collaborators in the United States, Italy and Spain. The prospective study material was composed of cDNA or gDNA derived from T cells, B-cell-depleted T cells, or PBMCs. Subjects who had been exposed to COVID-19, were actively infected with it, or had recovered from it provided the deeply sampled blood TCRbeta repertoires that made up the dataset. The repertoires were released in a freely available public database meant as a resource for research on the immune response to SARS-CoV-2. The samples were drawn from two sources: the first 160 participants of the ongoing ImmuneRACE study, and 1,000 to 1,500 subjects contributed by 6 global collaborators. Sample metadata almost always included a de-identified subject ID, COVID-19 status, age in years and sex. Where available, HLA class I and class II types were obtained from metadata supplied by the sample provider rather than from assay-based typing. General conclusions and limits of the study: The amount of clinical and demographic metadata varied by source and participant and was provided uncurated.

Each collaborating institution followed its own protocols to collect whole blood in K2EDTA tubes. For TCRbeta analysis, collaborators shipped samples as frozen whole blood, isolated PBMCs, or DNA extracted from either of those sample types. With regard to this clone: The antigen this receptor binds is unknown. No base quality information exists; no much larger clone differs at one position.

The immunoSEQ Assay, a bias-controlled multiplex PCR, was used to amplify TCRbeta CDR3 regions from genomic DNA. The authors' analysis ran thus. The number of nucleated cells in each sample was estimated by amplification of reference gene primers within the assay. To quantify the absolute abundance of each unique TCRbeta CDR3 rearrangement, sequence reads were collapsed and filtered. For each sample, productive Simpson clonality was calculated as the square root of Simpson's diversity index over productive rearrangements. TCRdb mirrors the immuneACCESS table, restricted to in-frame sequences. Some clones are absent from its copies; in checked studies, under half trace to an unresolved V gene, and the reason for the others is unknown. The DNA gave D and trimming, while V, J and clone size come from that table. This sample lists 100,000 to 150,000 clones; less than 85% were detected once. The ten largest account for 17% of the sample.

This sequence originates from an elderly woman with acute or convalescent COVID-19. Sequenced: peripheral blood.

The DNA reads TGTGCCACCAGTGGATCTAGCGGGGAAAGCTCCTACAATGAGCAGTTCTTC. Protein translation: CATSGSSGESSYNEQFF. Here the chain combines TRBV24-1 and TRBJ2-1; TRBD2 matches 9 bases in the middle. Germline trimming amounts to 5 bases on V and 0 bases on J, with 7 as the count of junction bases outside the gene matches. As encoded in the germline V gene, CDR1 is KGHDR while CDR2 is SFDVKD. There are 17 amino acids in the CDR3, from cysteine to phenylalanine inclusive. Only CDR3 DNA remains: 51 bases, in frame from the first base.